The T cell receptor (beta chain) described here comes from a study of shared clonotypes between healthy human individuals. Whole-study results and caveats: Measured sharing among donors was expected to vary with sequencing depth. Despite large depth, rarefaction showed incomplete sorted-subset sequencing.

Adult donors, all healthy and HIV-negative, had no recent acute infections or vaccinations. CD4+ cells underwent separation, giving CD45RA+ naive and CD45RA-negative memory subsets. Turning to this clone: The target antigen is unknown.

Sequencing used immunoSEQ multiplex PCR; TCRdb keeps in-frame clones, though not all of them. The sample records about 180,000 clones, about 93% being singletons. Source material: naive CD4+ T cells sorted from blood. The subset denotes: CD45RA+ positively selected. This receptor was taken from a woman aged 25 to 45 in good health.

In nucleotides, the CDR3 is TGTGCCAGCAGCTTAGGAGCGGGAGGGCAGGGCGAGCAGTACTTC. This gives the protein CASSLGAGGQGEQYF. The chain uses TRBV11-2 and TRBJ2-5; 10 bases are a match to TRBD2. The DNA end is a closer match to TRBJ2-7, so the J assignment may be wrong. CDR1 is SGHAT and CDR2 is FQNNGV in the germline V gene. The CDR3 contains 15 residues.